This T cell receptor (beta chain) was observed in a study of blood T cell repertoires in COVID-19. Study summary: Sources were T cells, B-cell-depleted T cells, or PBMCs; the material itself was cDNA or gDNA.

This clone has only one observation. Clones were read by immunoSEQ multiplex PCR, and TCRdb kept only the in-frame ones, dropping some. The table includes about 310,000 clones, 90% detected once. CDR3 length: 19 amino acids. The germline gives CDR1 MNHEY, CDR2 SVGEGT. V shed 6 bases and J 2 bases; nucleotides not matched to a gene: 12. Sequenced input: peripheral blood. The origin of this receptor is a middle-aged woman with COVID-19, enrolled during active disease. V is TRBV6-2 or TRBV6-3 and J is TRBJ2-1, with 14 bases fitting TRBD2. CDR3 residues: CASSPIIQTSGRAYNEQFF. The CDR3 region has the DNA TGTGCCAGCAGCCCGATCATCCAGACTAGCGGGAGGGCCTACAATGAGCAGTTCTTC.